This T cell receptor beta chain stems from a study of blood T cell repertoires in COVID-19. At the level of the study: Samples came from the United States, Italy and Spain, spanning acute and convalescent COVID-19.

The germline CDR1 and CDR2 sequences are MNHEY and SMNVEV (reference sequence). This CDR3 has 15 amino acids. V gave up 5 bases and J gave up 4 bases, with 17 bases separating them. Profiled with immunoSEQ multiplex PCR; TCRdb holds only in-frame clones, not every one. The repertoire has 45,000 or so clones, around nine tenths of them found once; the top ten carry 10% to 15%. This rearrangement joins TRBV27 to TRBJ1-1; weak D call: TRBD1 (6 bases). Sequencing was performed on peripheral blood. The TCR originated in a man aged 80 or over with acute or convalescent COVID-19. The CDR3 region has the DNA TGTGCCAGCAGTCCCTTCGGGCAGGGGTTCACTGAAGCTTTCTTT. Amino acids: CASSPFGQGFTEAFF.